Described below is a single T cell receptor beta chain sequence and its context. This sample was included in a study of blood T cell repertoires in COVID-19. Study-level background: The cDNA or gDNA used as material had been derived from T cells, B-cell-depleted T cells, or PBMCs.

Which cohort a participant joined came from the clinical history participants gave. Recovery among Cohort 3 donors was established by two negative PCRs, clearance, or symptom resolution. Libraries were prepared by immunoSEQ multiplex PCR; TCRdb keeps only in-frame clonotypes and omits some of them. This table has more than 250,000 clones, 65% to 90% appearing once. The clonotype was recovered from a woman between 18 and 30 years old who had recovered from COVID-19. The sequencing sample was made of PBMCs or T cells enriched from blood (not recorded which).

In nucleotides, the CDR3 is TGTGCCACCAGCAGAGATAGGGTGGGAGGGGAGGCCAATGAGCAGTTCTTC. Translated: CATSRDRVGGEANEQFF. This sequence joins TRBV15 and TRBJ2-1; TRBD2 matches at 7 bases. The junction had 11 bases not matched to a gene; V was cut back by 0 bases and J by 6 bases. This CDR3 is built from 17 residues. CDR1 is LNHNV, CDR2 YYDKDF, per germline (reference sequence).